The rows below give T cell receptor beta chains drawn from one sample of a study of CD8 T cells in Susac syndrome. One entry per CDR3 protein, called by TCRdb with MiXCR from the immunoSEQ multiplex PCR reads. The table shows 100,000 to 150,000 distinct CDR3 sequences, with 93% occurring only once. The sample taken for sequencing was CD8+ T cells from PBMCs. These receptors all stem from a human donor with multiple sclerosis. Both conserved end residues are part of each CDR3. Fields, in order: D gene, J gene, clone size, V gene, CDR3 DNA, CDR3 protein. D genes are given only for firm matches. Not all rows give a size; the values are once, few, many and, for expanded clones, a class.

TRBD1 | TRBJ2-3 | . | TRBV9 | TGTGCCAGCAGCCCTGACAGGGGTACGCAGTATTTT | CASSPDRGTQYF
. | TRBJ1-3 | . | TRBV7-9 | TGTGCCAGCTACCTGGGGGACGACGGCTCTGGAAACACCATATATTTT | CASYLGDDGSGNTIYF
. | TRBJ2-1 | . | TRBV28 | TGTGCCAGCGACACAGGGTCCGGGCTGAATGAGCAGTTCTTC | CASDTGSGLNEQFF
. | TRBJ2-6 | . | TRBV12-3/TRBV12-4 | TGTGCCAGCAGTTACGACCCTGGGTGGGGCTCTGGGGCCAACGTCCTGACTTTC | CASSYDPGWGSGANVLTF
. | TRBJ2-1 | . | TRBV15 | TGTGCCACCAGCAGAGAAAATGAGCAGTTCTTC | CATSRENEQFF
. | TRBJ1-5 | . | TRBV7-8 | TGTGCCAGCAGCTTTCGCCGTGGTCAGCCCCAGCATTTT | CASSFRRGQPQHF
. | TRBJ2-1 | . | TRBV28 | TGTGCCAGCAGTCCAAACTACAATGAGCAGTTCTTC | CASSPNYNEQFF
. | TRBJ1-4 | . | TRBV15 | TGTGCCACCAGCATCTTTGGGTCAACTAATGAAAAACTGTTTTTT | CATSIFGSTNEKLFF
. | TRBJ2-7 | . | TRBV10-3 | TGTGCCATCAGTGAGTCGGCAGGGAAAGGCTACGAGCAGTACTTC | CAISESAGKGYEQYF
. | TRBJ2-3 | . | TRBV27 | TGTGCCACCCGGCGAGGGGCCGGGACTAGCACAGATACGCAGTATTTT | CATRRGAGTSTDTQYF
. | TRBJ1-5 | . | TRBV20-1 | TGCAGTGCTTCCGACGGCAATCAGCCCCAGCATTTT | CSASDGNQPQHF
. | TRBJ2-5 | once | TRBV27 | TGTGCCAGCAGGTTCATAGGGGCAGAGACCCAGTACTTC | CASRFIGAETQYF
. | TRBJ1-1 | once | TRBV28 | TGTGCCAGCAGTTTTGGGGGAAGGGGGATAATGAACACTGAAGCTTTCTTT | CASSFGGRGIMNTEAFF
TRBD1 | TRBJ1-5 | once | TRBV12-5 | TGTGCTAGTGGGAACCGACAGGGGGGTCAGCCCCAGCATTTT | CASGNRQGGQPQHF
. | TRBJ1-2 | . | TRBV27 | TGTGCCAGCAGTCCCTGGGGGACGGACTTAGATGGCTACACCTTC | CASSPWGTDLDGYTF
. | TRBJ1-2 | . | TRBV20-1 | TGCAGTGCTCCTGACGGATATTCTGGCTATGGCTACACCTTC | CSAPDGYSGYGYTF
. | TRBJ1-2 | . | TRBV7-9 | TGTGCCAGCAGCCCACCCGGGACAACTAACTATGGCTACACCTTC | CASSPPGTTNYGYTF
. | TRBJ2-7 | once | TRBV5-8 | TGTGCCAGCAGCCATCGAGTCGGGTTTCTCGAGCAGTACTTC | CASSHRVGFLEQYF
. | TRBJ2-3 | . | TRBV13 | TGTGCCAGCAGCTTGGACCAGAGGCCAGATACGCAGTATTTT | CASSLDQRPDTQYF
TRBD1 | TRBJ2-7 | . | TRBV6-2/TRBV6-3 | TGTGCCAGCAGTTCGGACAGGGAGAGGTACGAGCAGTACTTC | CASSSDRERYEQYF
. | TRBJ1-5 | . | TRBV20-1 | TGCAGTGCTAGAGATATAGGGGACGTCGTCCGTAGCAATCAGCCCCAGCATTTT | CSARDIGDVVRSNQPQHF
. | TRBJ2-7 | . | TRBV4-1 | TGCGCCAGCAGCCAGGGACACCGCTCGAGAGTCATTTACGAGCAGTACTTC | CASSQGHRSRVIYEQYF
. | TRBJ2-5 | . | TRBV28 | TGTGCCAGCAGTTTACCTCGGGAACAGTCCCAAGAGACCCAGTACTTC | CASSLPREQSQETQYF
. | TRBJ1-5 | . | TRBV6-1 | TGTGCCAGCAGTGAAGCGTGGGGGTTTGGGCAGCCCCAGCATTTT | CASSEAWGFGQPQHF
. | TRBJ2-1 | . | TRBV24-1 | TGTGCCACCAGGGGAGGCACCTACAATGAGCAGTTCTTC | CATRGGTYNEQFF
TRBD1 | TRBJ2-5 | . | TRBV4-1 | TGCGCCAGCAGCCGAGGGACAGGTCAAGAGACCCAGTACTTC | CASSRGTGQETQYF
TRBD1 | TRBJ2-1 | . | TRBV12-3/TRBV12-4 | TGTGCCAGCACCCTGAACGGACAGGGGTACAATGAGCAGTTCTTC | CASTLNGQGYNEQFF
TRBD2 | TRBJ2-1 | . | TRBV9 | TGTGCCAGCAGCGTAAATTGGGGGGGGACCCGGCCCTACAATGAGCAGTTCTTC | CASSVNWGGTRPYNEQFF
. | TRBJ2-5 | . | TRBV28 | TGTGCCAGCAGGGGGCTCCTTGGTAAAGAGACCCAGTACTTC | CASRGLLGKETQYF
. | TRBJ1-3 | . | TRBV30 | TGTGCCTGGAGCTTTGATCTAAGGGGCAACACCATATATTTT | CAWSFDLRGNTIYF
. | TRBJ2-5 | . | TRBV13 | TGTGCCAGCAGCCGGGGGATCCAAGAGACCCAGTACTTC | CASSRGIQETQYF
TRBD1 | TRBJ2-7 | . | TRBV12-3/TRBV12-4 | TGTGCCAGCAGTTTTGAGGGTCAGGGGGCAGGTCCCTACGAGCAGTACTTC | CASSFEGQGAGPYEQYF
. | TRBJ2-2 | . | TRBV30 | TGTGCCTGGAGTGTAAACAGGTTCGCGAACACCGGGGAGCTGTTTTTT | CAWSVNRFANTGELFF
. | TRBJ2-5 | . | TRBV6-5 | TGTGCCAGCGCCTACTCGGACGGGGCGACCCAGTACTTC | CASAYSDGATQYF
. | TRBJ1-1 | once | TRBV7-9 | TGTGCCAGCAGCTCCCCGTTATCCGGTTCCGCTGAAGCTTTCTTT | CASSSPLSGSAEAFF
TRBD2 | TRBJ2-1 | . | TRBV2 | TGTGCCGGCTCCTGGGGCAGGACTAGCGGGAGCCGATACAATGAGCAGTTCTTC | CAGSWGRTSGSRYNEQFF
. | TRBJ1-5 | . | TRBV23-1 | TGCGCCAGCACCCATGGGGCGGGGGAGCCCCAGCATTTT | CASTHGAGEPQHF
. | TRBJ2-2 | . | TRBV7-9 | TGTGCCAGCAGCTTAGAGTGGGGCGCGAACACCGGGGAGCTGTTTTTT | CASSLEWGANTGELFF
. | TRBJ1-2 | . | TRBV7-8 | TGTGCCAGCAGCTTACACCGGGACACCCGGAGGGAGGGCTACACCTTC | CASSLHRDTRREGYTF
. | TRBJ1-5 | . | TRBV29-1 | TGCAGCGTTGTCAGGGTGAATCAGCCCCAGCATTTT | CSVVRVNQPQHF
. | TRBJ2-2 | . | TRBV5-1 | TGCGCCAGCCGCCCGGAGCCGAACACCGGGGAGCTGTTTTTT | CASRPEPNTGELFF
. | TRBJ1-1 | once | TRBV7-9 | TGTGCCAGCAGCTTAGCGGGGAGCCTGAACACTGAAGCTTTCTTT | CASSLAGSLNTEAFF
. | TRBJ2-4 | . | TRBV13 | TGTGCCAGCAGCCTAGGATTAGCCAAAAACATTCAGTACTTC | CASSLGLAKNIQYF
. | TRBJ2-3 | . | TRBV5-1 | TGCGCCAGCACTCCGGATGTCCGGGGGAGATACACAGATACGCAGTATTTT | CASTPDVRGRYTDTQYF
TRBD2 | TRBJ2-3 | once | TRBV14 | TGTGCCAGCAGCGTCCCCCTAGCGGGAGCGGTACCAGATACGCAGTATTTT | CASSVPLAGAVPDTQYF
TRBD1 | TRBJ1-6 | . | TRBV3-1 | TGTGCCAGCAGCCCCAGGGACAGGTCACCCCTCCACTTT | CASSPRDRSPLHF
TRBD1 | TRBJ2-1 | . | TRBV15 | TGTGCCACCAGCAGTCACAGGGGGCCTAATGAGCAGTTCTTC | CATSSHRGPNEQFF
. | TRBJ2-7 | . | TRBV28 | TGTGCCAGCATGGACCGGGACGACCCCTACGAGCAGTACTTC | CASMDRDDPYEQYF
TRBD2 | TRBJ2-1 | . | TRBV30 | TGTGCCTGGAGTATCAGCGGGGGCCTCAATGAGCAGTTCTTC | CAWSISGGLNEQFF
. | TRBJ2-5 | . | TRBV4-1 | TGCGCCAGCAGCCCGCCGTGGAGGGATAGCCTATCAGAGACCCAGTACTTC | CASSPPWRDSLSETQYF